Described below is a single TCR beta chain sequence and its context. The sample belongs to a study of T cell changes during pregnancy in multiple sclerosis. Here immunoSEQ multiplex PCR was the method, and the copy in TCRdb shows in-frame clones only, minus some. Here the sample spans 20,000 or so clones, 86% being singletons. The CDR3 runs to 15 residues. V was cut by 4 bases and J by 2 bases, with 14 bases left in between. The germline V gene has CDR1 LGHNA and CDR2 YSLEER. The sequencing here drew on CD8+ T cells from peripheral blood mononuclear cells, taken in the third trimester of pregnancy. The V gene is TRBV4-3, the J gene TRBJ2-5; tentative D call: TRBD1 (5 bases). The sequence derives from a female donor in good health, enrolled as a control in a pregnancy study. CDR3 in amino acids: CASSLVWTPQETQYF. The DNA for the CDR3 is TGCGCCAGCAGCCTCGTCTGGACACCACAAGAGACCCAGTACTTC.